This T cell receptor (beta chain) emerged from a study of shared clonotypes between healthy human individuals. Only in-frame clones appear in the TCRdb table, and some are missing; sequencing was by immunoSEQ multiplex PCR. The table shows around 2,000,000 clones, with approximately 95% occurring only once. This CDR3 comprises 13 residues. V was clipped by 11 bases and J by 0 bases, with 12 bases between them. CDR1 is SGHVS, CDR2 FQNEAQ, per germline. Selected positively for CCR7 and CD45RO-negative, naive CD8 cells excluded terminally differentiated effector memory CD45RA+ cells. The clonotype originates from a man younger than 30 in good health. What was sequenced was naive CD8+ T cells sorted from blood. V usage is TRBV7-8 and J usage is TRBJ2-3, with D perhaps given as TRBD1 or TRBD2 (6 bases each). This CDR3 reads CAGGGISTDTQYF. DNA for the CDR3: TGTGCCGGAGGGGGGATCAGCACAGATACGCAGTATTTT.